What follows are 7 T cell receptor beta chains derived from one specimen sequenced in a study of T cell repertoires in cytomegalovirus infection. TCRdb fed the reads into MiXCR, producing one record per CDR3 protein. The sample has more than 400,000 distinct CDR3 sequences, around 27% seen once. Sequenced sample: PBMCs. All receptors derive from a human donor in good health (CMV status not recorded). Some clones in this sample may be carry-over from other donors' samples.

A few counts support this clonotype. The V and J genes are TRBV6-5 and TRBJ2-2; 8 positions agree with TRBD1. This CDR3 region has 13 residues. Per germline, CDR1 MNHEY and CDR2 SVGAGI. V shed 7 bases, J shed 6 bases, and the junction held 4 bases outside the gene matches. For the CDR3, the DNA is TGTGCCAGCAAGCAGGGGGCGCCCGGGGAGCTGTTTTTT. It specifies CASKQGAPGELFF.

This clonotype occurred a few times. The J gene is TRBJ2-1, the V gene TRBV6-1, with D possibly being TRBD2 (5 bases). V was trimmed by 8 bases and J by 0 bases, leaving 14 bases between them. This CDR3 has 15 amino acids. Germline CDR1 MNHNS, CDR2 SASEGT. Here the CDR3 reads CASLAAGSSYNEQFF. In DNA, the CDR3 is TGTGCCAGCCTCGCTGCGGGCAGCTCCTACAATGAGCAGTTCTTC.

This clonotype has just a few counts. The rearrangement links TRBV12-3 or TRBV12-4 to TRBJ2-3; TRBD2 agrees at 9 bases. The CDR3 is made up of 16 amino acids. With 5 bases clipped from V and 3 bases from J, the junction kept 9 bases outside the gene matches. The DNA of the CDR3 is TGTGCCAGCAGTCAAAACCTAGCGGGAAGGACAGATACGCAGTATTTT. This codes for CASSQNLAGRTDTQYF.

This clonotype was seen more than once but under ten times. This chain links TRBV12-3 or TRBV12-4 with TRBJ1-1, with D uncertain. V was trimmed by 6 bases and J by 2 bases, leaving 10 bases between them. The CDR3 has 13 amino acids. This CDR3 reads CASRSQRNTEAFF. The CDR3 DNA follows: TGTGCCAGCAGAAGCCAGAGAAACACTGAAGCTTTCTTT.

This clonotype was observed a handful of times. V is TRBV24-1 and J is TRBJ2-1, with 7 bases fitting TRBD1. Unmatched junction bases numbered 11, after V lost 5 bases and J lost 8 bases. Germline V CDR1 and CDR2: KGHDR, SFDVKD. This CDR3 has 15 residues. This CDR3 is CATSGFSGGIDEQFF. In DNA form, the CDR3 reads TGTGCCACCAGTGGATTCTCAGGGGGTATCGATGAGCAGTTCTTC.

This clonotype was observed a few times. CDR3: CASRMTGGISEQFF. The CDR3 DNA is TGTGCCAGCAGGATGACAGGGGGTATTAGTGAGCAGTTCTTC. V gene TRBV12-3 or TRBV12-4 combines with J gene TRBJ2-1; 9 bases fit TRBD1. J was trimmed by 9 bases and V by 6 bases; bases with no gene match: 9. This CDR3 spans 14 amino acids.

This chain uses TRBV29-1 with TRBJ2-2; TRBD1 aligns across 10 bases. This CDR3 contains 14 residues. Germline values: CDR1 SQVTM, CDR2 ANQGSEA. CDR3 DNA: TGCACAGTAACCGGGACAGGGGTTAACGGGGAGCTGTTTTTT. Encoded protein: CTVTGTGVNGELFF.